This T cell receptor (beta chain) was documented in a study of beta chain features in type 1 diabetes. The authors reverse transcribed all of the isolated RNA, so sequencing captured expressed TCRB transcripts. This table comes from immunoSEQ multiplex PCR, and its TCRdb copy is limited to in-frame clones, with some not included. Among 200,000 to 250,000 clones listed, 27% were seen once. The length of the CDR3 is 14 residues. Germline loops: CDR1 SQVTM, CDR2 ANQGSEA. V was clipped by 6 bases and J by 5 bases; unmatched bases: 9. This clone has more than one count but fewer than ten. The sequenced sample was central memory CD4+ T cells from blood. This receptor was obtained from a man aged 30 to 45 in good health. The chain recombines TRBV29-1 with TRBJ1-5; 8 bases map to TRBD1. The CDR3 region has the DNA TGCAGCGTCGCGACAGGGGCGGGGTATCAGCCCCAGCATTTT. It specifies CSVATGAGYQPQHF.